Shown below are 27 T cell receptor beta chains from a single sample sequenced in a study of blood T cells in healthy people across ages. Primers used in a second PCR of about 6 to 11 cycles were a sample-barcoded 5' primer and a J-beta primer mix. Using its own MiXCR run on the 5' RACE reads, TCRdb lists one record per CDR3 protein. The sample contains fewer than 900,000 distinct CDR3 sequences, 40% to 45% of which appear only once. The sequencing input was blood. The receptors shown here come from a woman in her sixties in good health.

In its sample, this clonotype was seen a few times. The V gene is TRBV4-3, the J gene TRBJ2-1; D remains unclear. V lost 0 bases, J lost 7 bases, and 13 bases lay in between. CDR1 and CDR2 from the germline V gene are LGHNA and YSLEER. The CDR3 has 15 amino acids. CDR3 nucleotides: TGCGCCAGCAGCCAAGATTTAGAAGTGGGGAATGAGCAGTTCTTC. Amino acid sequence: CASSQDLEVGNEQFF.

This chain connects TRBV2 to TRBJ2-5; either TRBD1 or TRBD2 may fit D (5 bases each). V was pared by 10 bases and J by 5 bases, with 17 bases between. The length of the CDR3 is 13 residues. Germline V gives CDR1 SNHLY, CDR2 FYNNEI. The CDR3 sequence is CANRLAEVETQYF. The CDR3 nucleotides read TGTGCCAACAGGCTAGCAGAAGTCGAGACCCAGTACTTC.

The J gene is TRBJ2-7, the V gene TRBV7-9; the match to TRBD1 covers 7 bases. In germline, CDR1 is SEHNR, CDR2 FQNEAQ (reference sequence). The V segment lost 5 bases and the J segment 6 bases; nucleotides outside the gene matches: 10. This CDR3 is 14 amino acids long. The CDR3 protein is CASSPPNRGSEQYF. CDR3 sequence (DNA): TGTGCCAGCAGCCCGCCAAACAGGGGAAGCGAGCAGTACTTC.

The V call is TRBV2, the J call TRBJ2-3; D not resolved. Trimming left V 7 bases short and J 0 bases short, with 11 bases between. The germline V gene encodes CDR1 SNHLY and CDR2 FYNNEI. CDR3 size: 14 residues. The DNA of the CDR3 is TGTGCCAGCATAAGCAGCTTTAGCACAGATACGCAGTATTTT. It specifies CASISSFSTDTQYF.

Regarding this clonotype: A much bigger clone sits one base away, suggesting this may be a read error. The gene calls are TRBV21-1 and TRBJ2-4; the table names TRBD2, a call not compared with the DNA. TRBV21-1 is designated a pseudogene. The CDR3 runs 17 residues. CDR3 sequence: CASSLHRDSEAENIQYF. As DNA, the CDR3 is TGTGCCAGCAGCCTCCACCGGGACTCCGAAGCCGAAAACATTCAGTACTTC.

DNA for the CDR3: TGTGCCAGCAGCTTTGCCGGGAGGCAGAATGAGCAGTTCTTC. Translation: CASSFAGRQNEQFF. The rearrangement uses TRBV7-2 and TRBJ2-1, with 7 positions matching TRBD2. The CDR3 totals 14 residues. Germline CDR1 SGHTA, CDR2 FQGNSA. V was clipped by 3 bases and J by 7 bases; unmatched bases: 6.

This clonotype was recorded only once. This chain uses TRBV12-3 or TRBV12-4 with TRBJ2-3; D might be TRBD1 or TRBD2, each matching 6 bases. The CDR3 is made up of 15 amino acids. Between the trimmed V and J ends, which lost 5 bases and 4 bases, there was a span of 16 bases. For the CDR3, the DNA is TGTGCCAGCAGTCCCTCTAGGGGGGCACCAGATACGCAGTATTTT. This codes for CASSPSRGAPDTQYF.

The table lists this clonotype with a few counts. The chain recombines TRBV6-2 or TRBV6-3 with TRBJ2-1; 13 nucleotides agree with TRBD2. Trimming took 7 bases from V and 4 from J; bases not matched to a gene: 13. CDR3 length: 18 residues. CDR1 MNHEY and CDR2 SVGEGT come from the germline V gene. The CDR3, as DNA: TGTGCCAGCACCCCCGGGACTAGCGGGGCGTCGCCGTACAATGAGCAGTTCTTC. Its protein is CASTPGTSGASPYNEQFF.

The CDR3 nucleotides read TGCAGTGCTAGGATCCCAGGGGATCAGCCCCAGCATTTT. It specifies CSARIPGDQPQHF. The chain has TRBV20-1 and TRBJ1-5; TRBD1 might be the D (6 bases). The CDR3 length is 13 residues. V dropped 3 bases and J dropped 5 bases, with 11 bases sitting between them. Looked up from germline, CDR1 is DFQATT and CDR2 is SNEGSKA (reference sequence).

CDR3 nucleotide sequence: TGCAGTGCGGCGGGACAGGTCAATCAGCCCCAGCATTTT. Residues: CSAAGQVNQPQHF. The chain carries TRBV20-1 and TRBJ1-5; 8 bases agree with TRBD1. Germline V CDR1 and CDR2: DFQATT, SNEGSKA (reference sequence). The CDR3 covers 13 residues. V lost 6 bases and J lost 3; bases outside the gene matches: 4.

The chain has TRBV3-1 and TRBJ1-1; TRBD1 agrees at 9 bases. Germline V gives CDR1 LGHDT, CDR2 YNNKEL (reference sequence). The CDR3 runs to 14 residues. Trimming took 5 bases from V and 7 from J; bases not matched to a gene: 8. CDR3 DNA sequence: TGTGCCAGCAGCGGCCGGGACAGGGACTATGAAGCTTTCTTT. This sequence encodes CASSGRDRDYEAFF. Full variable domain (rest looked up from reference TRBV3-1 and TRBJ1-1): DTAVSQTPKYLVTQMGNDKSIKCEQNLGHDTMYWYKQDSKKFLKIMFSYNNKELIINETVPNRFSPKSPDKAHLNLHINSLELGDSAVYFCASSGRDRDYEAFFGQGTRLTVV.

This clonotype has a count of ten or more. Given a much more abundant clone one base away, this may be a read error. The rearrangement uses TRBV7-2 and TRBJ2-7; TRBD1 matches at 7 bases. The CDR3 spans 13 residues. The V and J ends lost 5 bases and 4 bases, in that order; junction bases with no gene match: 5. Germline CDR1 is SGHTA and CDR2 is FQGNSA. CDR3: CASSGMTGYEQYF. DNA of the CDR3: TGTGCCAGCAGCGGAATGACAGGGTACGAGCAGTACTTC.

This clonotype was detected many times. This chain connects TRBV7-2 to TRBJ2-7; TRBD1 aligns across 10 bases. The ends lost 5 bases at V and 4 bases at J; junction bases unmatched: 5. The CDR3 totals 14 residues. Germline CDR1 is SGHTA and CDR2 is FQGNSA. The CDR3 protein is CASSPTGGGYEQYF. The CDR3 nucleotides read TGTGCCAGCAGCCCGACAGGGGGCGGGTACGAGCAGTACTTC.

With respect to this clonotype: This may stem from a read error, because a much larger clone lies one nucleotide away. J is TRBJ2-5 and V is TRBV7-2, with 8 bases fitting TRBD2. Unmatched junction bases numbered 10, after V lost 3 bases and J lost 4 bases. Germline CDR1 reads SGHTA; CDR2 reads FQGNSA. The CDR3 consists of 16 residues. CDR3 in amino acids: CASSFIREGSRETQYF. In DNA, the CDR3 is TGTGCCAGCAGCTTCATACGGGAGGGCTCTCGAGAGACCCAGTACTTC.

CDR3 region: CSARRAGAETNTEAFF. CDR3 in DNA: TGCAGTGCTAGACGCGCCGGGGCCGAAACGAACACTGAAGCTTTCTTT. The chain joins TRBV20-1 to TRBJ1-1, with a weak D call TRBD1 (5 bases). This CDR3 is built from 16 residues. V lost 2 bases and J lost 1, with 17 bases in between. Germline V gene sequence: CDR1 DFQATT, CDR2 SNEGSKA (reference sequence).

This clonotype was found a few times. The gene calls are TRBV7-9 and TRBJ2-2; D gene uncertain. The CDR3 has 15 amino acids. CDR1 is SEHNR and CDR2 is FQNEAQ in the germline V gene (reference sequence). V was shortened by 2 bases and J by 3 bases, with 10 bases between the two germline ends. In DNA, the CDR3 is TGTGCCAGCAGCTTAATGGCGGCGGACACCGGGGAGCTGTTTTTT. The encoded protein is CASSLMAADTGELFF.

This clonotype showed up many times. Relative to the germline gene, one junction end is altered; a read error may explain this. The chain combines TRBV12-3 or TRBV12-4 with TRBJ2-3; no clear D gene. The CDR3 has 14 residues. CDR3 loop: CASSLGGSTDTQYF. The CDR3 region has the DNA TGTGCCAGCAGCTTAGGCGGTAGCACAGATACGCAGTATTTT.

The V call is TRBV20-1, the J call TRBJ2-5; D is tentatively TRBD1 or TRBD2 (5 bases each). This CDR3 contains 15 residues. With 5 bases removed from V and 3 bases from J, the gap between germline ends came to 19 bases. Germline CDR1 DFQATT, CDR2 SNEGSKA (reference sequence). CDR3 region: CSAGGHVGLEETQYF. The CDR3 DNA reads TGCAGTGCTGGAGGCCATGTGGGGCTGGAAGAGACCCAGTACTTC.

The chain is built from TRBV13 and TRBJ1-4; D call uncertain. Germline V gives CDR1 PRHDT, CDR2 FYEKMQ (reference sequence). Between the trimmed V and J ends, which lost 4 bases and 6 bases, there was a span of 15 bases. The CDR3 totals 15 residues. In DNA, the CDR3 is TGTGCCAGCAGCTCACCCCAAGATGAAGATGAAAAACTGTTTTTT. Its protein is CASSSPQDEDEKLFF.

The chain employs TRBV9 and TRBJ2-7; D perhaps matches TRBD2 (7 bases). This CDR3 comprises 15 residues. Trimming stripped 2 bases from V and 0 bases from J, with 12 bases between. CDR1 SGDLS and CDR2 YYNGEE come from the germline V gene. The CDR3 loop reads CASSVAGAPSYEQYF. The CDR3 nucleotides read TGTGCCAGCAGCGTCGCGGGGGCACCCTCCTACGAGCAGTACTTC. Full variable domain (remainder filled in from reference TRBV9 and TRBJ2-7): DSGVTQTPKHLITATGQRVTLRCSPRSGDLSVYWYQQSLDQGLQFLIQYYNGEERAKGNILERFSAQQFPDLHSELNLSSLELGDSALYFCASSVAGAPSYEQYFGPGTRLTVT.

The rearrangement uses TRBV12-3 or TRBV12-4 and TRBJ2-5; 11 bases align to TRBD2. Trimming at V came to 3 bases and at J to 5 bases, leaving 17 bases not matched to a gene. The CDR3 sequence is 19 residues long. CDR3 sequence: CASSFWSGIAGGQLETQYF. In nucleotides, the CDR3 is TGTGCCAGCAGTTTTTGGTCAGGTATAGCGGGGGGGCAGTTGGAGACCCAGTACTTC.

The chain recombines TRBV20-1 with TRBJ2-3, with D unresolved. This CDR3 has 12 residues. Germline CDR1 and CDR2: DFQATT and SNEGSKA (reference sequence). V shed 6 bases and J shed 2 bases, with 9 bases lying between them. The CDR3 sequence is CSAQLYTDTQYF. As DNA, the CDR3 is TGCAGTGCCCAGTTATACACAGATACGCAGTATTTT.

CDR3 sequence (DNA): TGCGCCAGCAGCCAGGAGGGGGTCCAAGAGACCCAGTACTTC. Translating gives CASSQEGVQETQYF. The rearrangement uses TRBV5-1 and TRBJ2-5, with D possibly called TRBD1 or TRBD2 (6 bases each). The V gene lost 4 bases and the J gene lost 1 base, with 11 bases spanning the gap. Germline values: CDR1 SGHRS, CDR2 YFSETQ. This CDR3 spans 14 amino acids.

V and J are TRBV12-5 and TRBJ2-4, with D perhaps TRBD1 or TRBD2 (5 bases each). This CDR3 has 17 amino acids. Trimming pared 7 bases from V and 3 bases from J, leaving 22 bases between. In germline, CDR1 is LGHNT, CDR2 FRNRAP. As DNA, the CDR3 is TGTGCTAGTGCCTTTCGGGAAAACAGGTTTGGCAAAAACATTCAGTACTTC. Its protein is CASAFRENRFGKNIQYF.

The V and J genes are TRBV2 and TRBJ2-1, with D maybe TRBD2 (6 bases). V was pared by 7 bases and J by 9 bases, with 13 bases between. This CDR3 region has 12 residues. CDR1 SNHLY and CDR2 FYNNEI come from the germline V gene. The DNA of the CDR3 is TGTGCCAGCACCGGACTAAATCCTGAGCAGTTCTTC. Protein product: CASTGLNPEQFF.

The chain uses TRBV13 and TRBJ2-6; possible D gene TRBD2, 5 bases. V lost 4 bases to trimming and J lost 0 bases, with 10 bases between them. Germline CDR1 reads PRHDT; CDR2 reads FYEKMQ (reference sequence). The CDR3 loop spans 16 amino acids. The CDR3 DNA is TGTGCCAGCAGCTCGAGGGCCAGCTCTGGGGCCAACGTCCTGACTTTC. Residues: CASSSRASSGANVLTF.

The chain is built from TRBV5-4 and TRBJ2-7, with D possibly matching TRBD2 (6 bases). The CDR3 is 15 amino acids. Germline loops: CDR1 SGHNT, CDR2 YYREEE (reference sequence). V was clipped by 4 bases and J by 7 bases, with 21 bases between them. CDR3 DNA: TGTGCCAGCAGCGACCCGGGAGCGCTCGGCGATGAGCAGTACTTC. Residues: CASSDPGALGDEQYF.